One and the same sample provided the 2 T cell receptor beta chains below, sequenced in a study of control samples from healthy donors and cancer patients (dated by TCRdb to the early 2020s). Library method: the immunoSEQ multiplex PCR assay. TCRdb took this table from immuneACCESS and kept in-frame rearrangements with V and J called. Such tables lack part of the clones; where checked against another copy, unresolved V genes explain under half of the gap, and the rest is unexplained. A total of 100,000 to 150,000 clones appear in this sample, around 87% of them only once. The ten largest account for over 7.5% of the sample. The material sequenced was blood. The origin of the receptors is a man aged 35-49 years in good health.

This chain connects TRBV6-2 or TRBV6-3 to TRBJ2-5, with D unclear. CDR3 length equals 17 residues. V was pared by 0 bases and J by 5 bases, with 19 bases between. Germline V lookup: CDR1 MNHEY, CDR2 SVGEGT. CDR3 sequence reads: CASSYSMFTIFNETQYF. The CDR3 DNA reads as TGTGCCAGCAGTTACTCGATGTTTACGATCTTTAATGAGACCCAGTACTTC.

The chain has TRBV2 and TRBJ1-3; D gene uncertain. The CDR3 runs to 12 residues. The germline V gene has CDR1 SNHLY and CDR2 FYNNEI. Trimming cost V 6 bases and J 4 bases, with 7 bases left between them. This CDR3 reads CASSDGGNTIYF. DNA for the CDR3: TGTGCCAGCAGCGACGGGGGAAACACCATATATTTT.